The 27 T cell receptor beta chains below all came from one sample that was sequenced in a study of PD-L1 blockade in urothelial cancer. Specified time point: pretreatment peripheral blood. Sequencing used immunoSEQ multiplex PCR; TCRdb keeps in-frame clones, though not all of them. The sample has approximately 47,000 clones, around 83% seen once; the top ten hold about 1.7%. The input for sequencing was PBMCs, taken around atezolizumab (anti-PD-L1) treatment. These receptors came from a man in his fifties with urothelial cancer.

This clone has only one observation. The chain uses TRBV12-5 and TRBJ2-7, with 14 bases identical to TRBD2. The germline CDR1 and CDR2 sequences are LGHNT and FRNRAP. The CDR3 runs 16 residues. J was trimmed by 6 bases and V by 6 bases; bases with no gene match: 10. CDR3: CASGPTGLAGGGEQYV. CDR3 nucleotides: TGTGCTAGTGGCCCAACTGGACTAGCGGGGGGCGGCGAGCAGTACGTC.

CDR3 sequence reads: CATSRGRPGLEDQETQYF. The CDR3 region has the DNA TGTGCCACCAGCAGAGGCAGACCGGGACTAGAGGACCAAGAGACCCAGTACTTC. The chain combines TRBV15 with TRBJ2-5, with 8 positions matching TRBD2. Germline trimming cut 1 base from V and 0 bases from J; bases unmatched to any gene: 10. This CDR3 has 18 amino acids. The germline V gene encodes CDR1 LNHNV and CDR2 YYDKDF (reference sequence).

The gene calls are TRBV27 and TRBJ1-2; weak D call: TRBD1 (5 bases). The CDR3 covers 14 residues. Germline V CDR1 and CDR2: MNHEY, SMNVEV (reference sequence). Trimming shortened V by 3 bases and J by 3 bases, and 11 bases separated the two germline ends. CDR3 protein: CASSFNRGDYGYTF. In DNA, the CDR3 is TGTGCCAGCAGTTTTAATAGGGGTGACTATGGCTACACCTTC.

The CDR3 loop reads CATTDRQSSYEQYV. CDR3 nucleotide sequence: TGTGCCACCACGGACAGGCAGAGCTCCTACGAGCAGTACGTC. V is TRBV6-6 and J is TRBJ2-7; 7 nucleotides agree with TRBD1. J lost 0 bases, V lost 10 bases, and 9 bases had no gene match. Germline V gene sequence: CDR1 MNHNY, CDR2 SVGAGI (reference sequence). The CDR3 contains 14 residues.

The count of this clone is one. V is TRBV4-2 and J is TRBJ1-3; no reliable D call. Germline V lookup: CDR1 LGHNA, CDR2 YNFKEQ. The CDR3 spans 15 residues. Trimming removed 5 bases from V and 0 bases from J, with 11 bases in between. The CDR3 DNA is TGTGCCAGCAGCTCACCGGAGAGCTCTGGAAACACCATATATTTT. Its translation is CASSSPESSGNTIYF.

The chain combines TRBV2 with TRBJ1-5, with 12 bases that match TRBD1. CDR3 length: 17 amino acids. CDR1 and CDR2 from the germline V gene are SNHLY and FYNNEI. Unmatched junction bases numbered 6, after V lost 5 bases and J lost 1 base. CDR3 in amino acids: CASSRTGQGASNQPQHF. Written as DNA, the CDR3 is TGTGCCAGCAGTCGAACGGGACAGGGGGCCAGCAATCAGCCCCAGCATTTT. Full variable domain (rest looked up from reference TRBV2 and TRBJ1-5): EPEVTQTPSHQVTQMGQEVILRCVPISNHLYFYWYRQILGQKVEFLVSFYNNEISEKSEIFDDQFSVERPDGSNFTLKIRSTKLEDSAMYFCASSRTGQGASNQPQHFGDGTRLSIL.

The chain links TRBV7-9 to TRBJ2-7; 12 positions match TRBD2. Germline V gene lookup returns CDR1 SEHNR and CDR2 FQNEAQ (reference sequence). J was trimmed by 2 bases and V by 5 bases; bases with no gene match: 1. The CDR3 has 14 residues. Written as DNA, the CDR3 is TGTGCCAGCAGCGCTAGCGGGAGGGCCTACGAGCAGTACTTC. Translation gives CASSASGRAYEQYF. The variable domain in full, completed from reference TRBV7-9 and TRBJ2-7, reads DTGVSQNPRHKITKRGQNVTFRCDPISEHNRLYWYRQTLGQGPEFLTYFQNEAQLEKSRLLSDRFSAERPKGSFSTLEIQRTEQGDSAMYLCASSASGRAYEQYFGPGTRLTVT.

In its sample, this clone was seen a few times. The chain recombines TRBV6-5 with TRBJ2-2; the D gene is possibly TRBD2 (6 bases). This CDR3 contains 15 residues. V was clipped by 3 bases and J by 3 bases, with 11 bases between them. CDR1 is MNHEY, CDR2 SVGAGI, per germline. Written as DNA, the CDR3 is TGTGCCAGCAGTTATGTAACGGGGGACACCGGGGAGCTGTTTTTT. The encoded protein is CASSYVTGDTGELFF.

The CDR3 here is CASSQPGQGVVPTYEQYF. The CDR3 coding sequence is TGTGCCAGCAGCCAACCCGGACAGGGCGTCGTACCTACCTACGAGCAGTACTTC. The chain employs TRBV14 and TRBJ2-7; 8 nucleotides agree with TRBD1. CDR3 size: 18 residues. V gave up 2 bases and J gave up 2 bases; unmatched junction bases: 14. Germline lookup yields CDR1 SGHDN and CDR2 FVKESK.

The chain uses TRBV28 and TRBJ2-6; no reliable D call. The germline CDR1 and CDR2 sequences are MDHEN and SYDVKM. V lost 1 base, J lost 0 bases, and 10 bases lay in between. The CDR3 has 17 amino acids. CDR3 bases: TGTGCCAGCAGTTTATCGAACAGCTTCTCTGGGGCCAACGTCCTGACTTTC. This gives the protein CASSLSNSFSGANVLTF.

This chain links TRBV27 with TRBJ1-5, with 8 bases lining up with TRBD1. Per germline, CDR1 MNHEY and CDR2 SMNVEV (reference sequence). This CDR3 region has 17 residues. Losses at the gene ends were 6 bases for V and 5 bases for J; bases not matched to a gene: 15. The CDR3 nucleotides read TGTGCCAGCAGCCAATCCTCCTGGACAGGGTCATATCAGCCCCAGCATTTT. Its translation is CASSQSSWTGSYQPQHF.

DNA of the CDR3: TGTGCCAGCATGCGGGTAAGGCTATCTGAAGCTTTCTTT. As protein: CASMRVRLSEAFF. The gene calls are TRBV6-1 and TRBJ1-1; D unresolved. The CDR3 runs to 13 residues. Between the trimmed V and J ends, which lost 7 bases and 6 bases, there was a span of 15 bases. Germline loops: CDR1 MNHNS, CDR2 SASEGT.

V gene TRBV6-1 combines with J gene TRBJ2-2; 7 bases align to TRBD1. This CDR3 has 15 amino acids. Germline CDR1 and CDR2: MNHNS and SASEGT. The J segment lost 0 bases and the V segment lost 9 bases, leaving 7 bases of the junction unmatched. The CDR3 loop reads CASVTGQSNTGELFF. DNA for the CDR3: TGTGCCAGTGTCACGGGACAGTCGAACACCGGGGAGCTGTTTTTT.

J is TRBJ1-3 and V is TRBV7-2; 7 bases agree with TRBD1. The CDR3 loop spans 16 amino acids. Losses at the gene ends were 3 bases for V and 7 bases for J; bases not matched to a gene: 12. CDR1 is SGHTA, CDR2 FQGNSA, per germline. The CDR3 sequence is CASSFGYRGIRNTIYF. Written as DNA, the CDR3 is TGTGCCAGCAGCTTCGGATACAGGGGTATAAGGAACACCATATATTTT.

The CDR3 DNA is TGTGCCAGCAGCGAAGCGGGGGCAGACTATGGCTACACCTTC. Protein product: CASSEAGADYGYTF. The chain is built from TRBV6-5 and TRBJ1-2, with a weak D call TRBD1 (6 bases). V lost 6 bases to trimming and J lost 3 bases, with 14 bases between them. The CDR3 consists of 14 residues. Germline CDR1 is MNHEY and CDR2 is SVGAGI.

The rearrangement uses TRBV11-3 and TRBJ2-3; D not certain. Germline CDR1 reads SGHNT; CDR2 reads YENEEA. The CDR3 loop spans 16 amino acids. V shed 1 base and J shed 4 bases, with 15 bases lying between them. This CDR3 is CASSLGRRGWADTQYF. CDR3 nucleotides: TGTGCCAGCAGCTTAGGGCGTCGCGGTTGGGCAGATACGCAGTATTTT. The full variable domain, its missing parts supplied by reference TRBV11-3 and TRBJ2-3, is EAGVVQSPRYKIIEKKQPVAFWCNPISGHNTLYWYLQNLGQGPELLIRYENEEAVDDSQLPKDRFSAERLKGVDSTLKIQPAELGDSAVYLCASSLGRRGWADTQYFGPGTRLTVL.

This chain connects TRBV5-1 to TRBJ2-2; D call uncertain. Per the germline V gene, CDR1 is SGHRS and CDR2 is YFSETQ. The ends were cut back, 0 bases at V and 3 bases at J, with 9 bases in the middle. The CDR3 runs 15 residues. CDR3 in DNA: TGCGCCAGCAGCTTGGGGGCTTTGGACACCGGGGAGCTGTTTTTT. Translation gives CASSLGALDTGELFF.

The chain carries TRBV9 and TRBJ2-7; TRBD1 agrees at 7 bases. After removal of 4 bases from V and 6 bases from J, the junction contained 10 bases not matched to a gene. The CDR3 is 14 amino acids. CDR1 is SGDLS, CDR2 YYNGEE, per germline. The CDR3 sequence is CASSPRQGEGEQYF. The CDR3 DNA reads as TGTGCCAGCAGCCCCCGACAGGGAGAGGGCGAGCAGTACTTC.

This clone was seen a single time. The gene calls are TRBV29-1 and TRBJ2-2, with a tentative D call TRBD1 (6 bases). Per the germline V gene, CDR1 is SQVTM and CDR2 is ANQGSEA. Between the trimmed V and J ends, which lost 6 bases and 0 bases, there was a span of 14 bases. The CDR3 covers 15 residues. CDR3 sequence reads: CSVLGGSSNTGELFF. CDR3 DNA: TGCAGCGTCCTAGGGGGTTCCTCGAACACCGGGGAGCTGTTTTTT.

The J gene is TRBJ2-2, the V gene TRBV19; D might be TRBD2 (5 bases). The CDR3 totals 15 residues. Germline V gene lookup returns CDR1 LNHDA and CDR2 SQIVND (reference sequence). Between the trimmed V and J ends, which lost 7 bases and 8 bases, there was a span of 20 bases. The CDR3 bases are TGTGCCAGTAACGCCCGGGGTGGCTCAATGGGGGAGCTGTTTTTT. It encodes CASNARGGSMGELFF.

V usage is TRBV18 and J usage is TRBJ1-5; maybe TRBD1 (6 bases). This CDR3 has 17 residues. V was clipped by 4 bases and J by 1 base, with 17 bases between them. The germline CDR1 and CDR2 sequences are KGHSH and LQKENI. CDR3 amino acids: CASSLVSGGGSNQPQHF. CDR3 coding DNA: TGTGCCAGCTCACTCGTTTCGGGGGGCGGGAGCAATCAGCCCCAGCATTTT.

This sequence joins TRBV5-1 and TRBJ2-3, with 9 bases lining up with TRBD2. Germline CDR1 SGHRS, CDR2 YFSETQ. This CDR3 contains 16 residues. V was pared by 1 base and J by 0 bases, with 3 bases of the junction left unmatched. The CDR3: CASSLPSGASTDTQYF. CDR3 DNA: TGCGCCAGCAGCTTGCCTAGCGGGGCTAGCACAGATACGCAGTATTTT.

The V gene is TRBV7-8, the J gene TRBJ2-3; TRBD1 is a possible D gene (6 bases). The length of the CDR3 is 15 residues. V dropped 1 base and J dropped 3 bases, with 11 bases sitting between them. Germline values: CDR1 SGHVS, CDR2 FQNEAQ. CDR3 loop: CASSLGQVDTDTQYF. The CDR3, as DNA: TGTGCCAGCAGCTTAGGACAGGTTGATACAGATACGCAGTATTTT.

A remark on this clone: This sample also contains other DNA sequences that code for the same CDR3. The chain uses TRBV7-6 and TRBJ2-2; no firm D call. Trimming cost V 5 bases and J 2 bases, with 3 bases left between them. There are 12 residues in the CDR3. The germline V gene encodes CDR1 SGHVS and CDR2 FNYEAQ. This chain's CDR3 is CASSLNTGELFF. For the CDR3, the DNA is TGTGCCAGCAGCCTTAACACCGGGGAGCTGTTTTTT.

Only one count was recorded for this clone. The J gene is TRBJ1-5, the V gene TRBV30; TRBD1 matches 7 bases. This CDR3 has 13 residues. Trimming at V came to 2 bases and at J to 4 bases, leaving 2 bases not matched to a gene. Looked up from germline, CDR1 is GTSNPN and CDR2 is SVGIG (reference sequence). The CDR3 coding sequence is TGTGCCTGGAGTCCGACAGGGAATCAGCCCCAGCATTTT. Its translation: CAWSPTGNQPQHF.

In its sample, this clone was seen a few times. The V call is TRBV4-2, the J call TRBJ1-1; D perhaps matches TRBD1 (5 bases). This CDR3 region has 15 residues. The ends were cut back, 4 bases at V and 3 bases at J, with 15 bases in the middle. The germline V gene has CDR1 LGHNA and CDR2 YNFKEQ. The CDR3 nucleotides read TGTGCCAGCAGCCCGGGACTGTGGGGGTACACTGAAGCTTTCTTT. Its translation: CASSPGLWGYTEAFF.

The gene calls are TRBV27 and TRBJ1-1, with a weak D call TRBD1 (6 bases). This CDR3 spans 18 amino acids. V lost 2 bases and J 0 bases, leaving 19 bases between the germline ends. Germline V gene lookup returns CDR1 MNHEY and CDR2 SMNVEV (reference sequence). CDR3 protein: CASSLGGGQGLMNTEAFF. Here the CDR3 DNA reads TGTGCCAGCAGTTTAGGGGGGGGACAAGGACTTATGAACACTGAAGCTTTCTTT.